The entry below gives a single T cell receptor (beta chain) sequence along with its context. The Seattle patients, enrolled during active infection, were followed longitudinally. Original analysis: Amplification with reference gene primers provided the estimates of nucleated cell counts. Using immunoSEQ multiplex PCR, the repertoire was profiled, and TCRdb retains in-frame clones only, with some absent. Clone size and V and J calls were adopted from that table, with D and trimming inferred from the DNA. This table has 200,000 to 250,000 clones, about 87% appearing once. Per the germline V gene, CDR1 is SGHAT and CDR2 is FQNNGV. This CDR3 spans 14 amino acids. Trimming took off 3 bases at V and 3 bases at J, with 9 bases between the two ends. The sample originates from a study of blood T cell repertoires in COVID-19. For the study at large: COVID-19 samples from acute and convalescent phases originated in the United States, Italy and Spain. PBMCs, B-cell-depleted T cells, or T cells were the source of the cDNA or gDNA that made up the material.

This sequence originates from a man younger than 45 with COVID-19, enrolled during active disease. The sequenced sample was peripheral blood. The chain employs TRBV11-2 and TRBJ2-1; TRBD1 is a possible D gene (5 bases). CDR3 in DNA: TGTGCCAGCAGCTTGTCAGGGCGCTACAATGAGCAGTTCTTC. This sequence encodes CASSLSGRYNEQFF.